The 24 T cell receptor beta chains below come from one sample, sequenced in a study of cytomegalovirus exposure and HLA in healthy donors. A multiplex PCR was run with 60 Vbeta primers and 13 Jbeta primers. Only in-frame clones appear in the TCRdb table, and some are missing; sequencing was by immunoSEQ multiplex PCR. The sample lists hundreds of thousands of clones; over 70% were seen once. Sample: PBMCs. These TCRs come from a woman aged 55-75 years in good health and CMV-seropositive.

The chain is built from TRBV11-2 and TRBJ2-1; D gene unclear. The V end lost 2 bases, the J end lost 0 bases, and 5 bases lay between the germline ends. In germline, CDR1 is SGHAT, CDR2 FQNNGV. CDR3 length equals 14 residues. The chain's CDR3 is CASSLLSSYNEQFF. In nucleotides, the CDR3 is TGTGCCAGCAGCTTACTTTCCTCCTACAATGAGCAGTTCTTC.

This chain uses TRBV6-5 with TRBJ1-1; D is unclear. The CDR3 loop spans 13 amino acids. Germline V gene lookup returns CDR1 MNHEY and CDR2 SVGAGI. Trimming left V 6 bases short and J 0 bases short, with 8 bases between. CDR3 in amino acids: CASRPLMNTEAFF. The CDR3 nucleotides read TGTGCCAGCAGACCACTCATGAACACTGAAGCTTTCTTT.

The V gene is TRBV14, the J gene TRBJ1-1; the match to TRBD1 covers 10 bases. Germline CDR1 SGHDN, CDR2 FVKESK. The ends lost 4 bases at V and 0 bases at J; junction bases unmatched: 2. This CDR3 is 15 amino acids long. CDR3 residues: CASSRGQGMNTEAFF. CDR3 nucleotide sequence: TGTGCCAGCAGCCGGGGACAGGGGATGAACACTGAAGCTTTCTTT.

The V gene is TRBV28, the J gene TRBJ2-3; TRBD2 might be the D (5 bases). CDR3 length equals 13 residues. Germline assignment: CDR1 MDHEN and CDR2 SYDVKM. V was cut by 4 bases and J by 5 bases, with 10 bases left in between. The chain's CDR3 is CASSYQSGDTQYF. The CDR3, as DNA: TGTGCCAGCAGTTACCAGAGCGGAGATACGCAGTATTTT. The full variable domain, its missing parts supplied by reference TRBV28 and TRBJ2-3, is DVKVTQSSRYLVKRTGEKVFLECVQDMDHENMFWYRQDPGLGLRLIYFSYDVKMKEKGDIPEGYSVSREKKERFSLILESASTNQTSMYLCASSYQSGDTQYFGPGTRLTVL.

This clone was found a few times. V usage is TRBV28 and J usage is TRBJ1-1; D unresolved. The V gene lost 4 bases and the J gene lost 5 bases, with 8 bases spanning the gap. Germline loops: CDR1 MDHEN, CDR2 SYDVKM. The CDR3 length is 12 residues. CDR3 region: CASSSGSTEAFF. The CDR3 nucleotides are TGTGCCAGCAGTTCCGGGAGTACTGAAGCTTTCTTT.

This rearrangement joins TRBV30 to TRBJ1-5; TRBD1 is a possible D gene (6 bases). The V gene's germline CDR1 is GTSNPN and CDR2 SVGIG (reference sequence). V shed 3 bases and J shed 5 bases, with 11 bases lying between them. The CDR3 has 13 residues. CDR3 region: CAWSPDRYQPQHF. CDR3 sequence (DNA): TGTGCCTGGAGCCCCGACAGGTATCAGCCCCAGCATTTT.

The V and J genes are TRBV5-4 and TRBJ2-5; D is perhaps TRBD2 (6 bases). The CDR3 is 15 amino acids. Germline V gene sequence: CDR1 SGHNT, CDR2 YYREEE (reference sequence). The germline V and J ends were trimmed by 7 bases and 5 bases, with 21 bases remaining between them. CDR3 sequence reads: CASGPRLGIAETQYF. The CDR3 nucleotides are TGTGCCAGCGGCCCCCGACTAGGAATTGCTGAGACCCAGTACTTC. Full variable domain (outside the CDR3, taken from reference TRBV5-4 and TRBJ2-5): ETGVTQSPTHLIKTRGQQVTLRCSSQSGHNTVSWYQQALGQGPQFIFQYYREEENGRGNFPPRFSGLQFPNYSSELNVNALELDDSALYLCASGPRLGIAETQYFGPGTRLLVL.

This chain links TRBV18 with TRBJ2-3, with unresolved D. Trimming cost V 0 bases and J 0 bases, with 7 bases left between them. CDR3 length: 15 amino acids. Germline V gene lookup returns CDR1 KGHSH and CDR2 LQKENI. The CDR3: CASSPPFQSTDTQYF. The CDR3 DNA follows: TGTGCCAGCTCACCACCGTTTCAGAGCACAGATACGCAGTATTTT.

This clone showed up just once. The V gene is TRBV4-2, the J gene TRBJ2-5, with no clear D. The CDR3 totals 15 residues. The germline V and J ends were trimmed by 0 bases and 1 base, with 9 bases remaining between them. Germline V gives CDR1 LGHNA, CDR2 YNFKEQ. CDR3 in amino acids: CASSQEGSGQETQYF. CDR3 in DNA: TGTGCCAGCAGCCAAGAGGGCTCCGGCCAAGAGACCCAGTACTTC.

The CDR3 loop reads CASSSRGGVPGEQYF. CDR3 DNA: TGCGCCAGCAGCTCGCGGGGGGGCGTTCCGGGGGAGCAGTACTTC. The V call is TRBV5-1, the J call TRBJ2-7, with 9 positions matching TRBD2. Unmatched junction bases numbered 11, after V lost 3 bases and J lost 7 bases. Germline CDR1 is SGHRS and CDR2 is YFSETQ. CDR3 length: 15 residues.

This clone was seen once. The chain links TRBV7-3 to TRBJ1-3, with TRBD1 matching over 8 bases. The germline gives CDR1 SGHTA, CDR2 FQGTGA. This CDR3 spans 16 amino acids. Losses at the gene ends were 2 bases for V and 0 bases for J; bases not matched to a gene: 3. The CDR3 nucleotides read TGTGCCAGCAGCTTACGGACAGGGCCCTCTGGAAACACCATATATTTT. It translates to CASSLRTGPSGNTIYF.

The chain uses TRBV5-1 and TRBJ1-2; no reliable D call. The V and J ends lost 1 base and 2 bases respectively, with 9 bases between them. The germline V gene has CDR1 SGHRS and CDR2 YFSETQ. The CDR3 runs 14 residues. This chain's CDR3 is CASSLYSANYGYTF. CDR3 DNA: TGCGCCAGCAGCTTGTATAGCGCCAACTATGGCTACACCTTC. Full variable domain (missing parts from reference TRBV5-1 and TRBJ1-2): KAGVTQTPRYLIKTRGQQVTLSCSPISGHRSVSWYQQTPGQGLQFLFEYFSETQRNKGNFPGRFSGRQFSNSRSEMNVSTLELGDSALYLCASSLYSANYGYTFGSGTRLTVV.

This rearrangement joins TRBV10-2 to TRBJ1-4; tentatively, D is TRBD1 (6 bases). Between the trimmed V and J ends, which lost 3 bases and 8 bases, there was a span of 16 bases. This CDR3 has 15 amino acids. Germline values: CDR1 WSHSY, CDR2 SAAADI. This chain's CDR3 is CASSDPTWGPEKLFF. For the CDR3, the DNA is TGCGCCAGCAGTGACCCTACGTGGGGGCCCGAAAAACTGTTTTTT.

This chain's CDR3 is CASSPTSASNNEQFF. CDR3 coding DNA: TGTGCCAGCAGTCCGACTAGCGCTTCTAACAATGAGCAGTTCTTC. This rearrangement joins TRBV28 to TRBJ2-1; TRBD2 agrees at 8 bases. The CDR3 runs to 15 residues. V lost 5 bases to trimming and J lost 5 bases; unmatched junction nucleotides: 8. From germline, CDR1 is MDHEN and CDR2 SYDVKM.

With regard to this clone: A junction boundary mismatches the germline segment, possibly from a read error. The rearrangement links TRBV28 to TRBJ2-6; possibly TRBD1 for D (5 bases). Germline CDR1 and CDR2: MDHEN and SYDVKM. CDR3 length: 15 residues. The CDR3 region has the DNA TGTGCCAGCAGTTTTGGCAGTACTGGGGCCAACGGCCTGACTTTC. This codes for CASSFGSTGANGLTF.

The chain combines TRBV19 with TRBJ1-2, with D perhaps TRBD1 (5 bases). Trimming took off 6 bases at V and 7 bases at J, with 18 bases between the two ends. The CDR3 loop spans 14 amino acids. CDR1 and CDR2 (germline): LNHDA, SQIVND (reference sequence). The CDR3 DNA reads TGTGCCAGTAGCAGCACCGACAGAGACTCTGGCTACACCTTC. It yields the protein CASSSTDRDSGYTF.

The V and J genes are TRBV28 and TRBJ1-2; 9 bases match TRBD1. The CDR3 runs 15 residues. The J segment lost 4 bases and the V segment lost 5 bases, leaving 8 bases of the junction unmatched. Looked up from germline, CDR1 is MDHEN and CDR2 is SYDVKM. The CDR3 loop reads CASSRTGVGGYGYTF. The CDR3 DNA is TGTGCCAGCAGTCGGACAGGGGTCGGAGGCTATGGCTACACCTTC.

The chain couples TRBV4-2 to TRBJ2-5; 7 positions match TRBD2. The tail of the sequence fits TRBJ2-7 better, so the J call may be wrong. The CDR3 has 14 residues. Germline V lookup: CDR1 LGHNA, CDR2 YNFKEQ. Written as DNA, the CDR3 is TGTGCCAGCAGCCAGACAAGCGGGGCCTACGAGCAGTACTTC. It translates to CASSQTSGAYEQYF.

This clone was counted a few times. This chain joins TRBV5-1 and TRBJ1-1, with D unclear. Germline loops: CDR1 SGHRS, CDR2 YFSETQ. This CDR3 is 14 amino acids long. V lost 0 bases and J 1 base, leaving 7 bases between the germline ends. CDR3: CASSLDSRNTEAFF. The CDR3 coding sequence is TGCGCCAGCAGCTTGGACAGCCGGAACACTGAAGCTTTCTTT.

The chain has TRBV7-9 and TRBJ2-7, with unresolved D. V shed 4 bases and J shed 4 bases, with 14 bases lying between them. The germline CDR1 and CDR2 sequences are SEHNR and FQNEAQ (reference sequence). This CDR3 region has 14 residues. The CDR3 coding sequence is TGTGCCAGCAGCTCGAAATTGGAGTTATACGAGCAGTACTTC. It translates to CASSSKLELYEQYF.

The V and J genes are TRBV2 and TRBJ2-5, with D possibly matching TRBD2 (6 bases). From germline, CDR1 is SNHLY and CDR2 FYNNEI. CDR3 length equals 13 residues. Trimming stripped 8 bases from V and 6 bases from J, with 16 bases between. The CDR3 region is CASGRDPVKTQYF. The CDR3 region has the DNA TGTGCCAGCGGGCGGGACCCGGTAAAGACCCAGTACTTC.

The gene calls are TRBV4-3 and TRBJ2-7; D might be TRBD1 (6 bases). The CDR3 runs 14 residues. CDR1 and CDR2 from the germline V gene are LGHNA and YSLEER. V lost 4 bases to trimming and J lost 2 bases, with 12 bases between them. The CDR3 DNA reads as TGCGCCAGCAGCCCGAACACAGGGACCTACGAGCAGTACTTC. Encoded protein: CASSPNTGTYEQYF.

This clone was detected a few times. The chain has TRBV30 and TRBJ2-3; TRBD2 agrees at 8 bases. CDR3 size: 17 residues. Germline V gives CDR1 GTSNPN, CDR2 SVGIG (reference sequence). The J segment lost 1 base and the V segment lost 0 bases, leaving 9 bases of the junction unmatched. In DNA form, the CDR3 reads TGTGCCTGGAGTGTGGGGGTCGGGAGGGGCCGCACAGATACGCAGTATTTT. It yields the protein CAWSVGVGRGRTDTQYF.

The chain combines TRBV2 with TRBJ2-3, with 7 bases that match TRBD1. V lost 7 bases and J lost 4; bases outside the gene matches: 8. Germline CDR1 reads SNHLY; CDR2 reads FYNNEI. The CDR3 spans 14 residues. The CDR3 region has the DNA TGTGCCAGCAAACCGACAGGGTGGGCAGATACGCAGTATTTT. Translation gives CASKPTGWADTQYF.